What follows are 3 T cell receptor beta chains derived from one specimen sequenced in a study of blood T cell repertoires in COVID-19. Method: immunoSEQ multiplex PCR; TCRdb's copy keeps in-frame clones and lacks some. The sample records about 250,000 clones, approximately 85% being singletons. The sample was peripheral blood. The receptor source for this set is a human donor with COVID-19, enrolled during active disease. The donor label of this sample is uncertain.

V and J are TRBV6-5 and TRBJ2-7, with 7 bases fitting TRBD1. The V gene end was trimmed by 0 bases and the J gene end by 2 bases; junction bases not matched to a gene: 4. CDR1 is MNHEY, CDR2 SVGAGI, per germline. CDR3 length: 15 amino acids. The CDR3 sequence is CASSYSPGQTYEQYF. The CDR3 coding sequence is TGTGCCAGCAGTTACTCTCCGGGACAGACCTACGAGCAGTACTTC.

This chain uses TRBV6-6 with TRBJ1-2, with 7 bases fitting TRBD1. The germline V gene encodes CDR1 MNHNY and CDR2 SVGAGI (reference sequence). The trim removed 5 bases at V and 5 bases at J, leaving 11 bases unmatched. The CDR3 consists of 15 residues. CDR3 sequence: CASSGSTGVGYGYTF. CDR3 nucleotide sequence: TGTGCCAGCAGTGGCTCAACAGGGGTAGGGTATGGCTACACCTTC.

Details on this clone: Other DNA sequences in the sample encode the same CDR3. The chain is built from TRBV18 and TRBJ1-2; 9 bases are shared with TRBD1. This CDR3 region has 14 residues. The ends lost 3 bases at V and 5 bases at J; junction bases unmatched: 4. Germline loops: CDR1 KGHSH, CDR2 LQKENI. This chain's CDR3 is CASSPGQGGYGYTF. The CDR3 nucleotides are TGTGCCAGCTCACCGGGACAGGGAGGGTATGGCTACACCTTC.